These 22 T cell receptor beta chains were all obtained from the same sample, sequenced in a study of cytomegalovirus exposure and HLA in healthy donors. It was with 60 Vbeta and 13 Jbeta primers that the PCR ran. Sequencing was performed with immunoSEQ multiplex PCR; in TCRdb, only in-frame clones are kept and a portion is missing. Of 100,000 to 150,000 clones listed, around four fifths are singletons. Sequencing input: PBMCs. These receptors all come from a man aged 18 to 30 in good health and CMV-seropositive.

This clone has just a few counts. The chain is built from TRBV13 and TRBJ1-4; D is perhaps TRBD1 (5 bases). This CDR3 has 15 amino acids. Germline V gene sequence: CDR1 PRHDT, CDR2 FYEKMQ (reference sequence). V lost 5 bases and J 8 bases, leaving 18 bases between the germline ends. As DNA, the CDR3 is TGTGCCAGCAGCAGGAGTCGACAGAGAGAAGAAAAACTGTTTTTT. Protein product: CASSRSRQREEKLFF.

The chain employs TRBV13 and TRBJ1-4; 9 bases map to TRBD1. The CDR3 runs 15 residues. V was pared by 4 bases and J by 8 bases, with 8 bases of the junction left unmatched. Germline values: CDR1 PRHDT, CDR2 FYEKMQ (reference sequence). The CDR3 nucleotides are TGTGCCAGCAGCTATGAACAGGGGGCGGCGGAAAAACTGTTTTTT. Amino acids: CASSYEQGAAEKLFF.

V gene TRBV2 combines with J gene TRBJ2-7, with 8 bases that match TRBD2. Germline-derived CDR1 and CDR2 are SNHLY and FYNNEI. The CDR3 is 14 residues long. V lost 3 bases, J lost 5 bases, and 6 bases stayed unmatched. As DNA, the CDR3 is TGTGCCAGCAGTGACCAGCGGGGGAGGGACGAGCAGTACTTC. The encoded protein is CASSDQRGRDEQYF.

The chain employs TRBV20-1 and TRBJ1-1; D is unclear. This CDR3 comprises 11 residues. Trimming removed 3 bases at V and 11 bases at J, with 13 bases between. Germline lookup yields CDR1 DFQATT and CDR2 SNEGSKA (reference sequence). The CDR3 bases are TGCAGTGCTAGTAAACCGGCGGGGGCTTTCTTT. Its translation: CSASKPAGAFF.

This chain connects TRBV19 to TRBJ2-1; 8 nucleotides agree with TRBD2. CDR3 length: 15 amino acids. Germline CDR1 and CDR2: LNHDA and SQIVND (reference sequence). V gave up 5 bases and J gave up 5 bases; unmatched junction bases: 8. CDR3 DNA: TGTGCCAGTAGTCCCTACGGGGGGGGAGACAATGAGCAGTTCTTC. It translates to CASSPYGGGDNEQFF.

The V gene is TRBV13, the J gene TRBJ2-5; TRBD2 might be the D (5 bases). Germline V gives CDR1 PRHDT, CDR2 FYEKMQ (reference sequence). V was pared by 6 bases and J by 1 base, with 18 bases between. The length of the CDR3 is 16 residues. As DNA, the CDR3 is TGTGCCAGCAGTCTAGGACTCGACATTTCCCAAGAGACCCAGTACTTC. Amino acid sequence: CASSLGLDISQETQYF.

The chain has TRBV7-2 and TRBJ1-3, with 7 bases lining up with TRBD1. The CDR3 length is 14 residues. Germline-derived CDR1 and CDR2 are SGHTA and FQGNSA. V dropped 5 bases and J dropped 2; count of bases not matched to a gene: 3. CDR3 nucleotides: TGTGCCAGCAGCCCGGGGACAGCTGGAAACACCATATATTTT. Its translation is CASSPGTAGNTIYF.

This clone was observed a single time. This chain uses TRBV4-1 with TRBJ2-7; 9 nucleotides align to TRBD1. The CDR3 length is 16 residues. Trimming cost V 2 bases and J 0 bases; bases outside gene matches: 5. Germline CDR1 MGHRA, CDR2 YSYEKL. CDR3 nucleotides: TGCGCCAGCAGCCAAAACAGGGGGCTTAGCTCCTACGAGCAGTACTTC. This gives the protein CASSQNRGLSSYEQYF.

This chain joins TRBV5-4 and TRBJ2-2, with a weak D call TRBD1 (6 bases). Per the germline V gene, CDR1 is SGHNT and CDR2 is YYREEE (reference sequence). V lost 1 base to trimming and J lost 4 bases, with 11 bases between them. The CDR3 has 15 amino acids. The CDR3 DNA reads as TGTGCCAGCAGCTTGCCTGGCAGGGGCACCGGGGAGCTGTTTTTT. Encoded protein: CASSLPGRGTGELFF. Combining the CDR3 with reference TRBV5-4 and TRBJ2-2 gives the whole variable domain ETGVTQSPTHLIKTRGQQVTLRCSSQSGHNTVSWYQQALGQGPQFIFQYYREEENGRGNFPPRFSGLQFPNYSSELNVNALELDDSALYLCASSLPGRGTGELFFGEGSRLTVL.

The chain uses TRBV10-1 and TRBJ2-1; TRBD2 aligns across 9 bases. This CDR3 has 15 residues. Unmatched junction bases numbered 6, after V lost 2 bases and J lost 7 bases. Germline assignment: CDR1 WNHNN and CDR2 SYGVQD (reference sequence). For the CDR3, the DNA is TGCGCCAGCAGTGAGGCGACTAGCGGTTTAAATGAGCAGTTCTTC. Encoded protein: CASSEATSGLNEQFF.

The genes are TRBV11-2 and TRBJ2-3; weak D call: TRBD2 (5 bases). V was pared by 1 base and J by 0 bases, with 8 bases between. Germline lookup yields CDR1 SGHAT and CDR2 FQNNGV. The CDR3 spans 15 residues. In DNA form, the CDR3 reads TGTGCCAGCAGCTTAGTATGGGAGAGCACAGATACGCAGTATTTT. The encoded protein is CASSLVWESTDTQYF.

CDR3 amino acids: CANPTMLAGGLQETQYF. The CDR3 DNA follows: TGTGCCAACCCTACGATGTTAGCGGGGGGACTCCAAGAGACCCAGTACTTC. The chain joins TRBV10-3 to TRBJ2-5; 10 bases match TRBD2. The CDR3 runs 17 residues. Looked up from germline, CDR1 is ENHRY and CDR2 is SYGVKD. The trim removed 10 bases at V and 1 base at J, leaving 15 bases unmatched.

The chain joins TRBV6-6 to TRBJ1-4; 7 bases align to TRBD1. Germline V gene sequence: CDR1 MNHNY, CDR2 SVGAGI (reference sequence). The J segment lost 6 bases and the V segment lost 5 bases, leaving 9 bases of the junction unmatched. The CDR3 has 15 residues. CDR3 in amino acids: CASSVDRRVDEKLFF. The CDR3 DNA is TGTGCCAGCAGTGTGGACAGGAGGGTGGATGAAAAACTGTTTTTT.

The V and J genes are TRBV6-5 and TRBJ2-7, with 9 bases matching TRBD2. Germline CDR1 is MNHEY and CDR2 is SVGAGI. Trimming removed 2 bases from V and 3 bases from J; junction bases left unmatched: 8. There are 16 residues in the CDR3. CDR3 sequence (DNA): TGTGCCAGCAGTTACAGCTCTAGCGGGGCCCACTACGAGCAGTACTTC. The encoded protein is CASSYSSSGAHYEQYF.

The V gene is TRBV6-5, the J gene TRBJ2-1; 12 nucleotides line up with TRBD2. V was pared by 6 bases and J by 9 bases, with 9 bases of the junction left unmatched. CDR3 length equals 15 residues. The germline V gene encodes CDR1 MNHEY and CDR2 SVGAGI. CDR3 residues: CASRHLAGGQVEQFF. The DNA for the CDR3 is TGTGCCAGCAGACATCTAGCGGGGGGGCAGGTTGAGCAGTTCTTC.

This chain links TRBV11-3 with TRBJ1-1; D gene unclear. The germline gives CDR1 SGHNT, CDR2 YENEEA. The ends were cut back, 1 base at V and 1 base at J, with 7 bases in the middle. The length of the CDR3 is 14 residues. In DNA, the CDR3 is TGTGCCAGCAGCTTAGGACACGCGAACACTGAAGCTTTCTTT. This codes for CASSLGHANTEAFF.

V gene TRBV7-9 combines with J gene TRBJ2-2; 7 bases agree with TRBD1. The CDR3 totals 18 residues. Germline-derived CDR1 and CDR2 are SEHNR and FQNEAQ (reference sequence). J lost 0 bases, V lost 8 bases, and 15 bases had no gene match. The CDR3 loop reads CASGSIDRAIANTGELFF. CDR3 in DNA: TGTGCCAGCGGATCAATCGACAGGGCCATCGCGAACACCGGGGAGCTGTTTTTT.

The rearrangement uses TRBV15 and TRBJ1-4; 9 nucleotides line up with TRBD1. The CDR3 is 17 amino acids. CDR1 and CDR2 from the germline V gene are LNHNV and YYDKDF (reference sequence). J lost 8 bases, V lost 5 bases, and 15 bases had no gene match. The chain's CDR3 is CATSGRRRTGAREKLFF. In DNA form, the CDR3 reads TGTGCCACCAGCGGCCGACGCAGGACAGGGGCGAGGGAAAAACTGTTTTTT. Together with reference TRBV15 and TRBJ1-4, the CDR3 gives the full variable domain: DAMVIQNPRYQVTQFGKPVTLSCSQTLNHNVMYWYQQKSSQAPKLLFHYYDKDFNNEADTPDNFQSRRPNTSFCFLDIRSPGLGDTAMYLCATSGRRRTGAREKLFFGSGTQLSVL.

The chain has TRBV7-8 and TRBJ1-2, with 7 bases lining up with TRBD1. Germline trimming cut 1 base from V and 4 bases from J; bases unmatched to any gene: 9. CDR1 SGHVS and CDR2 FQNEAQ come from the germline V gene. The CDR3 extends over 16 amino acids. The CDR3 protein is CASSLDLKQGIYGYTF. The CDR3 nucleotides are TGTGCCAGCAGCTTAGACCTAAAACAGGGGATCTATGGCTACACCTTC. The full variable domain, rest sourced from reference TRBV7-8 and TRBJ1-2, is GAGVSQSPRYKVAKRGQDVALRCDPISGHVSLFWYQQALGQGPEFLTYFQNEAQLDKSGLPSDRFFAERPEGSVSTLKIQRTQQEDSAVYLCASSLDLKQGIYGYTFGSGTRLTVV.

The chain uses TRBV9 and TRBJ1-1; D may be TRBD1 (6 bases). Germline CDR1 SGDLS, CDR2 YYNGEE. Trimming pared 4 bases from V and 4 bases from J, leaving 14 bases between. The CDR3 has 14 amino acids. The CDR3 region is CASSPNRVGTEAFF. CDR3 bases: TGTGCCAGCAGCCCCAACAGGGTAGGCACTGAAGCTTTCTTT.

For the CDR3, the DNA is TGTGCCAGCAGTTCAACCCCGGGACTTACTCAGCCCCAGCATTTT. Its protein product is CASSSTPGLTQPQHF. V and J are TRBV28 and TRBJ1-5; TRBD1 might be the D (5 bases). V was clipped by 4 bases and J by 6 bases, with 16 bases between them. The CDR3 totals 15 residues. Germline V lookup: CDR1 MDHEN, CDR2 SYDVKM. The entire variable domain, with the rest obtained from reference TRBV28 and TRBJ1-5, is as follows: DVKVTQSSRYLVKRTGEKVFLECVQDMDHENMFWYRQDPGLGLRLIYFSYDVKMKEKGDIPEGYSVSREKKERFSLILESASTNQTSMYLCASSSTPGLTQPQHFGDGTRLSIL.

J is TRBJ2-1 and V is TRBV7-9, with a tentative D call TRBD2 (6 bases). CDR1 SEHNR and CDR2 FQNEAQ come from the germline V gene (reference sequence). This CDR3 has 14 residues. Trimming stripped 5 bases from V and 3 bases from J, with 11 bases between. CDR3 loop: CASSPGVGYNEQFF. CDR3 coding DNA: TGTGCCAGCAGCCCGGGGGTGGGCTACAATGAGCAGTTCTTC.